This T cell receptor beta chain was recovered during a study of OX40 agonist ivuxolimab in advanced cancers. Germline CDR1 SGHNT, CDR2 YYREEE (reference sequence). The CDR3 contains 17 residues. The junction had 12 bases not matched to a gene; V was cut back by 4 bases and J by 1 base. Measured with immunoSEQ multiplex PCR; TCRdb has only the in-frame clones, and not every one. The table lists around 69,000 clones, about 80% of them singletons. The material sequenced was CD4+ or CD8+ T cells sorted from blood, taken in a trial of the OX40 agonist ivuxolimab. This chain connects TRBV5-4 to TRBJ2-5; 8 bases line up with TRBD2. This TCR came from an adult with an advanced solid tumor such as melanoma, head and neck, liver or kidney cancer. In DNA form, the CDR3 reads TGTGCCAGCAGCGTAGGCGGGGGGCGGTGGTCCCAAGAGACCCAGTACTTC. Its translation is CASSVGGGRWSQETQYF.